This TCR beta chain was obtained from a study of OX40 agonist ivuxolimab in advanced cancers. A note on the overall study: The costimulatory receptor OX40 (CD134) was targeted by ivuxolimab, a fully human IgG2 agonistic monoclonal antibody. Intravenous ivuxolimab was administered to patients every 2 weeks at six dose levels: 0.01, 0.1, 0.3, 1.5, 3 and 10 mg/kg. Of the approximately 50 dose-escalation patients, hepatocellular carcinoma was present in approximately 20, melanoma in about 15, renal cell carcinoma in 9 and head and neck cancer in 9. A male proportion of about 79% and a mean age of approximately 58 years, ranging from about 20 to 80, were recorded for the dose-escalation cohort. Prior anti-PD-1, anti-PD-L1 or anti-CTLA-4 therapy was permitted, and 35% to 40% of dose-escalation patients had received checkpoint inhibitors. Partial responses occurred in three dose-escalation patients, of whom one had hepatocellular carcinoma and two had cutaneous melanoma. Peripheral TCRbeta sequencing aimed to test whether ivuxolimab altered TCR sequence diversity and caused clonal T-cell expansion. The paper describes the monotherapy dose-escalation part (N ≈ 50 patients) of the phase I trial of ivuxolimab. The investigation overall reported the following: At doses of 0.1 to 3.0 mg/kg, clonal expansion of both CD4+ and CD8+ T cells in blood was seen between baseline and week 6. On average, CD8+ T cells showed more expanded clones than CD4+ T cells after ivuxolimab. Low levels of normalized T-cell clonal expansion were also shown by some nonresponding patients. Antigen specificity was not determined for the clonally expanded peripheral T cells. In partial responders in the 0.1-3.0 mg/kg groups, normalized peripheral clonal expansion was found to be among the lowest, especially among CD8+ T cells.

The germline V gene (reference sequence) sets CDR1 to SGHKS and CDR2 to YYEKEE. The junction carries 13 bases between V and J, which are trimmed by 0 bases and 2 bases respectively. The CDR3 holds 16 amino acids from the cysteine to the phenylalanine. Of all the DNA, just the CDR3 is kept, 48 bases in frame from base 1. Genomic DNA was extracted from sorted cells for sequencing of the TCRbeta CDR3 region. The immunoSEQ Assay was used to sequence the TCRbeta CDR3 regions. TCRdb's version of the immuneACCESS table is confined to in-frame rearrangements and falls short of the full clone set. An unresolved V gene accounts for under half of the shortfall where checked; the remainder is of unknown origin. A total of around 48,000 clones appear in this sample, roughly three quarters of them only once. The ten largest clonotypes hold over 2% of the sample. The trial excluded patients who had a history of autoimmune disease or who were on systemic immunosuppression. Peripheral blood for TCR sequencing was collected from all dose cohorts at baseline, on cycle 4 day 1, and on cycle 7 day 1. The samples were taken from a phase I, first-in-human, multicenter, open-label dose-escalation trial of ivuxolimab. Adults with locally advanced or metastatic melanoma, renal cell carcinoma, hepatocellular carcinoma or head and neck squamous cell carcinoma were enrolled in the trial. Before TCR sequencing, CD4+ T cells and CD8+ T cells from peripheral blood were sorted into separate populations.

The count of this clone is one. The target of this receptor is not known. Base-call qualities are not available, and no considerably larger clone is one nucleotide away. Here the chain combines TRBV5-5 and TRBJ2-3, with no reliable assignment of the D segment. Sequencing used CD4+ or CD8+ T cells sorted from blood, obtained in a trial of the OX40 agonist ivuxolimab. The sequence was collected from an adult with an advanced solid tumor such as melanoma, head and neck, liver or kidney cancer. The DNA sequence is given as TGTGCCAGCAGCTTGGTGTTCGGATCGACCACAGATACGCAGTATTTT. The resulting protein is CASSLVFGSTTDTQYF.